This TCR beta chain was found in a study of OX40 agonist ivuxolimab in advanced cancers. The trim removed 7 bases at V and 2 bases at J, leaving 7 bases unmatched. The V gene's germline CDR1 is SNHLY and CDR2 FYNNEI. The CDR3 spans 15 residues. Study-level results: Expanded peripheral T cells had an undetermined antigen specificity.

About this clone itself: The antigen is unknown.

Profiling relied on immunoSEQ multiplex PCR, and the TCRdb table lists in-frame clones only, not all of them. This table has under 85,000 clones, about 85% appearing once. Patients with a history of autoimmune disease or on systemic immunosuppression were excluded. The source of this sequence is an adult with an advanced solid tumor such as melanoma, head and neck, liver or kidney cancer. The chain combines TRBV2 with TRBJ2-5, with 10 bases matching TRBD2. Sequences were derived from CD4+ or CD8+ T cells sorted from blood, sampled in a trial of the OX40 agonist ivuxolimab. CDR3 protein: CASIRGLARQETQYF. The CDR3 bases are TGTGCCAGCATACGGGGACTAGCGCGACAAGAGACCCAGTACTTC.